What follows is one TCR beta chain and its context. V lost 5 bases and J lost 2, with 4 bases in between. CDR3 length: 12 amino acids. CDR1 SGHTA and CDR2 FQGNSA come from the germline V gene. The data are from a study of control samples from healthy donors and cancer patients. Produced via immunoSEQ multiplex PCR; TCRdb's table is partial and in-frame only. The sample holds 150,000 to 200,000 clones; roughly 91% are singletons and the top ten take about 1.6%. The receptor's source is a woman in her thirties in good health. Sample: blood. The chain uses TRBV7-2 and TRBJ2-1, with D unresolved. In nucleotides, the CDR3 is TGTGCCAGCAGCACCACCTACAATGAGCAGTTCTTC. Translated: CASSTTYNEQFF.